Below are 10 T cell receptor beta chains sequenced from a single sample in a study of CD8+CD57+ T cells in acquired aplastic anemia. For sequencing, patients were chosen who had shown expansion of CD8+CD57+ cells by flow cytometry. Researchers used genomic DNA as the template to profile TCR beta VDJ and CDR3. Each CDR3 protein gets one entry after TCRdb re-called the reads with MiXCR. The table lists some 160,000 distinct CDR3 sequences, about half of them singletons. Sequenced input: sorted CD4+, CD8+, or CD8+CD57+ T cells (not recorded which) from PBMCs. The receptors originated from a human donor with aplastic anemia.

CDR3 nucleotide sequence: TGTGCCTCCGGCAGGGGATCAAGGGAGACCCAGTACTTC. Residues: CASGRGSRETQYF. This chain joins TRBV25-1 and TRBJ2-5; tentative D call: TRBD1 (6 bases). This CDR3 is 13 amino acids long. CDR1 MGHDK and CDR2 SYGVNS come from the germline V gene. Trimming took off 11 bases at V and 5 bases at J, with 18 bases between the two ends.

V is TRBV24-1 and J is TRBJ2-2, with 7 bases lining up with TRBD2. J was trimmed by 3 bases and V by 4 bases; bases with no gene match: 4. Germline CDR1 reads KGHDR; CDR2 reads SFDVKD. This CDR3 has 15 amino acids. The CDR3, as DNA: TGTGCCACCAGTGACCGGGACTACCACACCGGGGAGCTGTTTTTT. This sequence encodes CATSDRDYHTGELFF.

A word on this clonotype: A read error may be the cause here, since a much bigger clone is one base away. V and J are TRBV7-2 and TRBJ2-1, with D tentatively TRBD2 (5 bases). The CDR3 extends over 14 amino acids. CDR1 is SGHTA, CDR2 FQGNSA, per germline. As DNA, the CDR3 is TGTGCCGGCAGCTTAGGGCAGAGGGCTTTTGAGCAGTTCTTC. It specifies CAGSLGQRAFEQFF.

The sample holds many counts of this clonotype. Here the CDR3 reads CASSPGGASYETQYF. CDR3 nucleotide sequence: TGTGCCAGCAGCCCAGGGGGGGCGTCGTATGAGACCCAGTACTTC. This chain connects TRBV7-3 to TRBJ2-5; D is perhaps TRBD1 or TRBD2 (7 bases each). Between the trimmed V and J ends, which lost 5 bases and 5 bases, there was a span of 18 bases. CDR1 and CDR2 from the germline V gene are SGHTA and FQGTGA. CDR3 length: 15 residues.

This clonotype was observed many times. The CDR3 nucleotides are TGTGCCACCAGACCTCACTCTGGAAACACCATATATTTT. It is translated as CATRPHSGNTIYF. This rearrangement joins TRBV24-1 to TRBJ1-3; D uncertain. CDR3 size: 13 residues. The germline CDR1 and CDR2 sequences are KGHDR and SFDVKD. Trimming removed 7 bases at V and 0 bases at J, with 6 bases between.

Concerning this clonotype itself: Its ends do not fully match the called genes, so a read error is possible. V is TRBV2 and J is TRBJ2-6, with 8 bases aligning to TRBD2. Germline assignment: CDR1 SNHLY and CDR2 FYNNEI. This CDR3 region has 16 residues. The CDR3 DNA sequence: TGTGCCGGCAGGGAGCGGGAGAGCTCTGGGGCCAGCGTCCTGACTTTC. Amino acid sequence: CAGRERESSGASVLTF.

As concerns this clonotype: This sequence may be a read error, since a much larger clone differs from it by one base. The V call is TRBV20-1, the J call TRBJ2-3, with 11 bases aligning to TRBD2. With V trimmed by 5 bases and J by 4 bases, 14 bases remained unmatched. The length of the CDR3 is 17 residues. In germline, CDR1 is DFQATT, CDR2 SNEGSKA (reference sequence). In DNA form, the CDR3 reads TGCAGTGCTGGACCGAGGGGTAGCGGGGGGGCGCCAGATACGCAGTATTTT. The encoded protein is CSAGPRGSGGAPDTQYF.

In the case of this clonotype: At one end, the junction sequence differs from germline, possibly due to a read error. V usage is TRBV7-2 and J usage is TRBJ2-7, with 8 bases matching TRBD2. Germline V gene sequence: CDR1 SGHTA, CDR2 FQGNSA. CDR3 length: 13 residues. The CDR3 sequence is CASGPSGSYEQYF. The CDR3 DNA reads as TGCGCCAGCGGCCCTAGCGGGTCCTACGAGCAGTACTTC.

This sequence joins TRBV19 and TRBJ1-1; no clear D. The CDR3 spans 14 residues. V lost 2 bases to trimming and J lost 1 base, with 8 bases between them. Germline CDR1 LNHDA, CDR2 SQIVND (reference sequence). Here the CDR3 reads CASSIPPANTEAFF. The CDR3 DNA reads as TGTGCCAGTAGTATACCTCCCGCGAACACTGAAGCTTTCTTT. Based on the CDR3 plus reference TRBV19 and TRBJ1-1, the full variable domain is DGGITQSPKYLFRKEGQNVTLSCEQNLNHDAMYWYRQDPGQGLRLIYYSQIVNDFQKGDIAEGYSVSREKKESFPLTVTSAQKNPTAFYLCASSIPPANTEAFFGQGTRLTVV.

The sample holds one count of this clonotype. At one end, the junction sequence differs from germline, possibly due to a read error. V usage is TRBV19 and J usage is TRBJ1-2; maybe TRBD1 (5 bases). This CDR3 is built from 13 residues. Germline V gives CDR1 LNHDA, CDR2 SQIVND (reference sequence). Here the CDR3 reads CASIGTANYSYTF. CDR3 sequence (DNA): TGTGCCAGTATCGGGACTGCTAACTATAGCTACACCTTC.